What follows describes a single TCR beta chain. Its antigen remains unidentified. The data stem from a study of STAT5B mutations in CD4+ large granular lymphocyte leukemia. Overall study findings and caveats: The CD4+ versus CD8+ T-LGLL clonality difference may reflect limited sample size. Top patient clones used TRBV06 genes more often: 8/27 versus 2/35 in controls. 25% of private leukemic clonotypes occurred rarely in other patients' non-leukemic repertoires.

Generated by immunoSEQ multiplex PCR, the TCRdb table keeps only in-frame clones and is missing some. Of about 46,000 clones detected, more than 65% appear once; the ten largest clones hold approximately 0.4%. From germline, CDR1 is MNHNY and CDR2 SVGAGI (reference sequence). This CDR3 comprises 13 residues. V trimming: 7 bases; J trimming: 5 bases; junction bases outside the gene matches: 5. The chain joins TRBV6-6 to TRBJ2-5; 9 bases align to TRBD1. The specimen was CD4+ T cells from blood buffy coats. This clonotype was sampled from a human donor in good health. The CDR3: CASTGTGLETQYF. Here the CDR3 DNA reads TGTGCCAGCACGGGGACAGGGCTGGAGACCCAGTACTTC.